This T cell receptor (beta chain) emerged from a study of blood T cells in healthy people across ages. Notes on the study in general: Per million T cells, the diversity of TCR beta decreased roughly linearly as age advanced.

Per-sample PBMC isolation yielded at least 6.5 million cells. The total RNA that was extracted per sample amounted to at least 5 micrograms. In regard to this clonotype: The target antigen is unknown.

The CDR3 is 14 amino acids. The V and J ends lost 1 base and 4 bases respectively, with 10 bases between them. The germline CDR1 and CDR2 sequences are SGHTA and FQGTGA. Sample-barcoded 5' priming and a J-beta primer mix drove a second PCR of roughly 7 to 11 cycles. TCRdb re-analysed the 5' RACE reads in MiXCR, keeping a single row per CDR3 protein. The sample holds nearly 800,000 distinct CDR3 sequences; just over 55% are singletons and the top ten take around a quarter. The clonotype originates from a middle-aged man in good health. This chain links TRBV7-3 with TRBJ1-1; D not resolved. The sequencing input was blood. In nucleotides, the CDR3 is TGTGCCAGCAGCTTAAACGAGGCCAGCACTGAAGCTTTCTTT. This encodes CASSLNEASTEAFF.